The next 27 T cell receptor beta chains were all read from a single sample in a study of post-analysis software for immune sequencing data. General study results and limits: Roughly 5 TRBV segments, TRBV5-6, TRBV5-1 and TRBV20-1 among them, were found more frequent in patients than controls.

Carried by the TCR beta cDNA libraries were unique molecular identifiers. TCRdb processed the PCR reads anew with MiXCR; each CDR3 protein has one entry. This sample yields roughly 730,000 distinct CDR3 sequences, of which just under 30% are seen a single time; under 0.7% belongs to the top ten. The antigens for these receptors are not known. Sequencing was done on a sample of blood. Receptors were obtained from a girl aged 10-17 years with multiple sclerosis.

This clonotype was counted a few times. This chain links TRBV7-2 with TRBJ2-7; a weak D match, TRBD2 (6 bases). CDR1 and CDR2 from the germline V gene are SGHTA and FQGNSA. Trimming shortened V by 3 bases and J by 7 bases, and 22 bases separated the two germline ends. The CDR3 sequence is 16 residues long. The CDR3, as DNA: TGTGCCAGCAGCTTGGACCCGGGACTCACCGCGGGGGAGCAGTACTTC. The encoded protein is CASSLDPGLTAGEQYF.

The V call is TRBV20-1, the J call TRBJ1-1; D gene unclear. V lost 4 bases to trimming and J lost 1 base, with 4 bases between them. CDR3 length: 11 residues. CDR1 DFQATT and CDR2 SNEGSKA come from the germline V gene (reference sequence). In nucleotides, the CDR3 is TGCAGTGCTACGGAGAACACTGAAGCTTTCTTT. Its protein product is CSATENTEAFF.

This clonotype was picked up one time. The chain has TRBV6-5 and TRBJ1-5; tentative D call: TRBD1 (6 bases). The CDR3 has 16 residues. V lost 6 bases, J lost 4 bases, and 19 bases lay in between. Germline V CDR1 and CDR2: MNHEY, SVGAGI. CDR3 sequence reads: CASSRGEGGLNQPQHF. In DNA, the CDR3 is TGTGCCAGCAGCAGGGGCGAAGGAGGATTAAATCAGCCCCAGCATTTT.

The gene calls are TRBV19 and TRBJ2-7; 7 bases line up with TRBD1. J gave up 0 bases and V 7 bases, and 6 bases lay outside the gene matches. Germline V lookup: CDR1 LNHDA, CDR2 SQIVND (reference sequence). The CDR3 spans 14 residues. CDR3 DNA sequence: TGTGCCAGTAAAGGGACAGCTCGCTCCTACGAGCAGTACTTC. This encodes CASKGTARSYEQYF.

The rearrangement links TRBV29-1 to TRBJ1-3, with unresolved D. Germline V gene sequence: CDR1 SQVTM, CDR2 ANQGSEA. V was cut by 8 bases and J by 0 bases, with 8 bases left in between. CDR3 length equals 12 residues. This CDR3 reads CSPRTSGNTIYF. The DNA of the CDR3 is TGCAGCCCCCGGACCTCTGGAAACACCATATATTTT.

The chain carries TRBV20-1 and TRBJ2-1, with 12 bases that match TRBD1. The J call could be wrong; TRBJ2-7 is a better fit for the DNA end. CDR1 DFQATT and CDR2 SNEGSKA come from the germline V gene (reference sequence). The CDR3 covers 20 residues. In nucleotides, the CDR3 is TGCAGTGCTAGAGCAATTTCGGGACAGGGGGCATTAGCGGCCCCCCTCGAGCAGTACTTC. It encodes CSARAISGQGALAAPLEQYF.

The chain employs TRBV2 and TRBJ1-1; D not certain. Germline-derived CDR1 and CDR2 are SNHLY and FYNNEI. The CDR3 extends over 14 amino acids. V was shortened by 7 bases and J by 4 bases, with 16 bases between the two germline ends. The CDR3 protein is CASMATEVGTEAFF. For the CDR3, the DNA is TGTGCCAGCATGGCGACCGAAGTCGGCACTGAAGCTTTCTTT.

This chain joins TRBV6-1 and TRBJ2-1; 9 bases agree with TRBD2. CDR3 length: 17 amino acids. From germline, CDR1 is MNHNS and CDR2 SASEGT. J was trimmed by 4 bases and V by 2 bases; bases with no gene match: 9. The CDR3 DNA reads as TGTGCCAGCAGTGAACTAGGGATAGCGGGAGTTTACAATGAGCAGTTCTTC. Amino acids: CASSELGIAGVYNEQFF.

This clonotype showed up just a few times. The CDR3 region is CARPLGDEFDEQFF. CDR3 DNA: TGCGCCCGCCCACTAGGGGACGAGTTCGATGAGCAGTTCTTC. This chain connects TRBV5-1 to TRBJ2-1; D may match TRBD1 or TRBD2 (5 bases each). The CDR3 runs to 14 residues. V was pared by 10 bases and J by 8 bases, with 22 bases between. CDR1 and CDR2 (germline): SGHRS, YFSETQ.

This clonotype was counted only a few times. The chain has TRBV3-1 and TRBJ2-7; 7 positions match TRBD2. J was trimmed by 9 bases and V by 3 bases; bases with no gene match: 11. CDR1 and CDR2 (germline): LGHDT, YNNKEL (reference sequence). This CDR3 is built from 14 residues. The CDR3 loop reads CASSHGGLEIRQYF. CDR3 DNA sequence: TGTGCCAGCAGCCACGGAGGACTAGAGATCCGGCAGTACTTC.

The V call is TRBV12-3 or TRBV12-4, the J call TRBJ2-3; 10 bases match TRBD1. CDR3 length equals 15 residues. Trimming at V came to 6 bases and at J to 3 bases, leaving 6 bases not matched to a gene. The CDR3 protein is CASSAGTGETDTQYF. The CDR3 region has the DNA TGTGCCAGCAGCGCTGGGACAGGGGAGACAGATACGCAGTATTTT.

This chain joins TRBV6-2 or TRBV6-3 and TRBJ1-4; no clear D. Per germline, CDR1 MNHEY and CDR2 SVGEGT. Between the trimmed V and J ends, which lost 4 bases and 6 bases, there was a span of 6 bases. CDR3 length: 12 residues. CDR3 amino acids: CASSSAYEKLFF. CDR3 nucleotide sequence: TGTGCCAGCAGTTCCGCGTATGAAAAACTGTTTTTT.

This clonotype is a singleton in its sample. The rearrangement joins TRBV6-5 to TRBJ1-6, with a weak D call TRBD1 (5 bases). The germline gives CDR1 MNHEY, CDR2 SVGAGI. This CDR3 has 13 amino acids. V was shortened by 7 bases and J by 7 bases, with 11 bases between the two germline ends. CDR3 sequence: CASTRARNSPLHF. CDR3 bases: TGTGCCAGCACCAGGGCTAGAAATTCACCCCTCCACTTT.

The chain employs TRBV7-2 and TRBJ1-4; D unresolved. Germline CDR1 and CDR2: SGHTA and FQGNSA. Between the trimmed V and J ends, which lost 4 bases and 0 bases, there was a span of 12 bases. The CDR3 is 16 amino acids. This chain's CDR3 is CASSSVGKATNEKLFF. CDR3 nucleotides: TGTGCCAGCAGCTCCGTCGGGAAGGCAACTAATGAAAAACTGTTTTTT.

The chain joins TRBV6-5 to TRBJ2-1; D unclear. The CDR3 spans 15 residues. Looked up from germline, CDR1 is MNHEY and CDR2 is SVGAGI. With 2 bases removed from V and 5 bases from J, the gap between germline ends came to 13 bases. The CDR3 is CASSYPGALHNEQFF. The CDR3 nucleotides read TGTGCCAGCAGTTACCCCGGAGCCCTACACAATGAGCAGTTCTTC.

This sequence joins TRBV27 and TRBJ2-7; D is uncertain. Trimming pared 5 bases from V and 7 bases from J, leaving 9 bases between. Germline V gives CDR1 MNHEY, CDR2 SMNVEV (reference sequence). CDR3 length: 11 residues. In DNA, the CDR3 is TGTGCCAGCAGTCGGCAAGGGGAGCAGTACTTC. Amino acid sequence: CASSRQGEQYF.

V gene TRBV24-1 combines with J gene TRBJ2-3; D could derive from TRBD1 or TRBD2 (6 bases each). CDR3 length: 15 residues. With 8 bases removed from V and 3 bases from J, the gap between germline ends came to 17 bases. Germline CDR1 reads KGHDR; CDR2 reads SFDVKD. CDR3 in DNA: TGTGCCACCAAACATCTCGAGGGGGGAACAGATACGCAGTATTTT. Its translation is CATKHLEGGTDTQYF.

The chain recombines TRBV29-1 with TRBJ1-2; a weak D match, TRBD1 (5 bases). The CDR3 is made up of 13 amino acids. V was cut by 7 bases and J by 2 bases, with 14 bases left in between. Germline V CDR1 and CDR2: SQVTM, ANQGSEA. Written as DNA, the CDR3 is TGCAGCGCTGGCGAGGGGCGCAACTATGGCTACACCTTC. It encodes CSAGEGRNYGYTF. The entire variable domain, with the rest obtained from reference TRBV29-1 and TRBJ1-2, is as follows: SAVISQKPSRDICQRGTSLTIQCQVDSQVTMMFWYRQQPGQSLTLIATANQGSEATYESGFVIDKFPISRPNLTFSTLTVSNMSPEDSSIYLCSAGEGRNYGYTFGSGTRLTVV.

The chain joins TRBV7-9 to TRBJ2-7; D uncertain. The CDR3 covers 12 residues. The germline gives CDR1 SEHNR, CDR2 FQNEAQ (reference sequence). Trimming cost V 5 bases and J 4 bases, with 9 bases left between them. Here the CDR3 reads CASSLAQYEQYF. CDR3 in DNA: TGTGCCAGCAGCCTCGCCCAGTACGAGCAGTACTTC.

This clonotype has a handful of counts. The CDR3 sequence: CSVGEGISEQYF. The CDR3 bases are TGCAGCGTTGGGGAGGGGATCAGCGAGCAGTACTTC. The chain carries TRBV29-1 and TRBJ2-7; 7 bases are a match to TRBD2. CDR3 length: 12 residues. The V segment lost 4 bases and the J segment 6 bases; nucleotides outside the gene matches: 6. From germline, CDR1 is SQVTM and CDR2 ANQGSEA.

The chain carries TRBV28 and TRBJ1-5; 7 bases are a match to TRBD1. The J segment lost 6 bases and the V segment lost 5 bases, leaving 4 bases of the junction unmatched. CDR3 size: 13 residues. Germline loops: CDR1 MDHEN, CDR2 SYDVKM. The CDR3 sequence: CASSPSGGQPQHF. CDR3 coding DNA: TGTGCCAGCAGTCCCTCAGGGGGTCAGCCCCAGCATTTT.

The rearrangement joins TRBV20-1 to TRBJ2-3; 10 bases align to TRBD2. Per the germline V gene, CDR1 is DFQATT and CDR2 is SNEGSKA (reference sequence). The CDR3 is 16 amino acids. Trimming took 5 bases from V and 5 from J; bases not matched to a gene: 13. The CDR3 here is CSAGVPLAGVGDTQYF. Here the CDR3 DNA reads TGCAGTGCTGGCGTTCCCCTAGCGGGAGTTGGAGATACGCAGTATTTT.

Here the CDR3 reads CSAGTVDDEKLFF. The CDR3 coding sequence is TGCAGTGCCGGGACAGTGGATGATGAAAAACTGTTTTTT. J is TRBJ1-4 and V is TRBV20-1; 7 nucleotides agree with TRBD1. Germline CDR1 is DFQATT and CDR2 is SNEGSKA (reference sequence). V dropped 6 bases and J dropped 6; count of bases not matched to a gene: 7. This CDR3 comprises 13 residues.

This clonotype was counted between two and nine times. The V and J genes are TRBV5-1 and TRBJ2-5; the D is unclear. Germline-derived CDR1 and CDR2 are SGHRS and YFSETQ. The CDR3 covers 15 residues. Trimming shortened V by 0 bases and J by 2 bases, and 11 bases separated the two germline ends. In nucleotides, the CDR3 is TGCGCCAGCAGCTTGGCCAGCACGGAACAAGAGACCCAGTACTTC. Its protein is CASSLASTEQETQYF. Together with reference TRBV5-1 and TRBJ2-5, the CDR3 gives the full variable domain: KAGVTQTPRYLIKTRGQQVTLSCSPISGHRSVSWYQQTPGQGLQFLFEYFSETQRNKGNFPGRFSGRQFSNSRSEMNVSTLELGDSALYLCASSLASTEQETQYFGPGTRLLVL.

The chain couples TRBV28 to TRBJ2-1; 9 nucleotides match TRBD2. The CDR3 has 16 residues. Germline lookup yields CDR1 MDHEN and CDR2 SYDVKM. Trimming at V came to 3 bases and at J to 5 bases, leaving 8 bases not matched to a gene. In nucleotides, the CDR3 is TGTGCCAGCAGTTTTGACCGAGCTAGCGGGGACAATGAGCAGTTCTTC. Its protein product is CASSFDRASGDNEQFF. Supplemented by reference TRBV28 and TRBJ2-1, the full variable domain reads DVKVTQSSRYLVKRTGEKVFLECVQDMDHENMFWYRQDPGLGLRLIYFSYDVKMKEKGDIPEGYSVSREKKERFSLILESASTNQTSMYLCASSFDRASGDNEQFFGPGTRLTVL.

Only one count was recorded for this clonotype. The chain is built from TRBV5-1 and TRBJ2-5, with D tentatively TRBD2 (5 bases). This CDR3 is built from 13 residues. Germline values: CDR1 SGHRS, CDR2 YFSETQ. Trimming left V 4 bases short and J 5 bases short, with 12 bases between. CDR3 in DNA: TGCGCCAGCAGCGACGGGAAATGGGAGACCCAGTACTTC. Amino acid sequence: CASSDGKWETQYF.

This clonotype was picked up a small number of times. The CDR3 DNA is TGCAGTGCTAACTCCCTCGGACAGGGCCGGGAGACCCAGTACTTC. Protein product: CSANSLGQGRETQYF. The rearrangement uses TRBV20-1 and TRBJ2-5, with 8 nucleotides matching TRBD1. This CDR3 is 15 amino acids long. Germline V CDR1 and CDR2: DFQATT, SNEGSKA (reference sequence). V lost 4 bases to trimming and J lost 5 bases; unmatched junction nucleotides: 12.